The 9 T cell receptor beta chains below were found in one sample sequenced in a study of radiotherapy plus CTLA-4 blockade in lung cancer. The protocol was immunoSEQ multiplex PCR, while the TCRdb copy is restricted to in-frame clones and leaves out a portion. Here the sample spans tens of thousands of clones, more than 65% being singletons. The material was peripheral blood, obtained from a patient treated with radiotherapy plus ipilimumab. The source of these receptors is a human donor with non-small cell lung cancer who had stable disease on radiotherapy plus ipilimumab.

This clone was detected a few times. This specimen includes other DNA sequences encoding the same CDR3. This rearrangement joins TRBV2 to TRBJ2-2, with D possibly matching TRBD2 (6 bases). This CDR3 has 14 amino acids. Trimming stripped 6 bases from V and 0 bases from J, with 8 bases between. Per germline, CDR1 SNHLY and CDR2 FYNNEI. Written as DNA, the CDR3 is TGTGCCAGCAGCGGGACTTCGAACACCGGGGAGCTGTTTTTT. This sequence encodes CASSGTSNTGELFF.

The rearrangement links TRBV6-1 to TRBJ2-7; the match to TRBD1 covers 11 bases. The length of the CDR3 is 15 residues. Germline CDR1 MNHNS, CDR2 SASEGT. The V gene end was trimmed by 4 bases and the J gene end by 5 bases; junction bases not matched to a gene: 7. Here the CDR3 DNA reads TGTGCCAGCAGTGGCCGGGACAGGGGGTCCCACGAGCAGTACTTC. This gives the protein CASSGRDRGSHEQYF.

The rearrangement uses TRBV30 and TRBJ2-5; 9 nucleotides line up with TRBD1. The V gene's germline CDR1 is GTSNPN and CDR2 SVGIG (reference sequence). CDR3 length: 15 residues. With 3 bases clipped from V and 11 bases from J, the junction kept 16 bases outside the gene matches. CDR3 coding DNA: TGTGCCTGGAGCGTATCCCGGGACAGGGTCGGTGAGCAGTACTTC. Its translation is CAWSVSRDRVGEQYF.

The chain employs TRBV11-1 and TRBJ2-1; 11 bases fit TRBD2. Losses at the gene ends were 5 bases for V and 4 bases for J; bases not matched to a gene: 7. The CDR3 spans 16 residues. Germline V lookup: CDR1 SGHAT, CDR2 FQDESV (reference sequence). The CDR3 protein is CASSGYSGGGYNEQFF. In DNA, the CDR3 is TGTGCCAGCAGCGGGTATAGCGGGGGGGGGTACAATGAGCAGTTCTTC.

This clone was counted between two and nine times. A far larger clone is off by one base, so a read error is likely. As the CDR3 is not closed by the conserved phenylalanine or tryptophan, this likely results from a read error. The rearrangement links TRBV30 to TRBJ1-1; D is unresolved. V dropped 0 bases and J dropped 3 bases, with 8 bases sitting between them. This CDR3 has 13 residues. Germline-derived CDR1 and CDR2 are GTSNPN and SVGIG (reference sequence). The DNA for the CDR3 is TGTGCCTGGAGTGTGTCCGCGGACACTGAAGCTTTCTCT. It is translated as CAWSVSADTEAFS.

J is TRBJ1-2 and V is TRBV6-5, with D possibly being TRBD1 (5 bases). This CDR3 spans 12 amino acids. CDR1 is MNHEY, CDR2 SVGAGI, per germline. V dropped 8 bases and J dropped 11 bases, with 18 bases sitting between them. As DNA, the CDR3 is TGTGCCAGCCGGGGCGGCCCGGGGGGATACACCTTC. It is translated as CASRGGPGGYTF.

This chain uses TRBV6-6 with TRBJ2-5; no clear D gene. The last part of the DNA fits TRBJ2-7 better; the J call may be wrong. This CDR3 is 13 amino acids long. Germline CDR1 reads MNHNY; CDR2 reads SVGAGI (reference sequence). CDR3 coding DNA: TGTGCCAGCACCCTACGACCCGAGGTCGAGCAGTACTTC. Its translation is CASTLRPEVEQYF.

The chain is built from TRBV5-1 and TRBJ2-1; D is unclear. The V end lost 0 bases, the J end lost 7 bases, and 8 bases lay between the germline ends. Germline V CDR1 and CDR2: SGHRS, YFSETQ. This CDR3 contains 13 residues. CDR3 protein: CASSLAVVNEQFF. CDR3 sequence (DNA): TGCGCCAGCAGCTTGGCGGTGGTGAATGAGCAGTTCTTC.

This clone was observed a few times. This chain uses TRBV11-3 with TRBJ2-1; maybe TRBD1 (5 bases). The CDR3 runs 16 residues. Germline-derived CDR1 and CDR2 are SGHNT and YENEEA. Trimming took 4 bases from V and 4 from J, leaving 17 bases between them. Here the CDR3 DNA reads TGTGCCAGCAGCTCGAACAGGCCCGTGGGGTACAATGAGCAGTTCTTC. As protein: CASSSNRPVGYNEQFF.